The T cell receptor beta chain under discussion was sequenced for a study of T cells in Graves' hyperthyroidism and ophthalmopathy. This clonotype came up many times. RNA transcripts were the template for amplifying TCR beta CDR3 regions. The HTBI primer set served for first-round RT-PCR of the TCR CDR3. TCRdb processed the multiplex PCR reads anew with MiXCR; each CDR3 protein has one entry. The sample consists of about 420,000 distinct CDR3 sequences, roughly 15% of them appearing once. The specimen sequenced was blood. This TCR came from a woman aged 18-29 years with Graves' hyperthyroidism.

Here the CDR3 reads CSVESGDREQYF. DNA of the CDR3: TGCAGCGTTGAGTCCGGGGATCGCGAGCAGTACTTC. J is TRBJ2-7 and V is TRBV29-1; a weak D match, TRBD2 (5 bases). Trimming removed 3 bases from V and 6 bases from J, with 12 bases in between. This CDR3 has 12 amino acids. Germline-derived CDR1 and CDR2 are SQVTM and ANQGSEA.